Listed below are T cell receptor beta chains from one sample, sequenced in a study of radiotherapy plus CTLA-4 blockade in lung cancer. Generated by immunoSEQ multiplex PCR, the TCRdb table keeps only in-frame clones and is missing some. This table has just under 60,000 clones, just over 75% appearing once. The source material was peripheral blood, sampled from a patient treated with radiotherapy plus ipilimumab. The receptor source for this set is a human donor with non-small cell lung cancer who had a partial response to radiotherapy plus ipilimumab. The CDR3 runs from the conserved cysteine through the conserved F or W. D genes are given only for firm matches. Clone size is stated in some rows and not others, as once, few, many or a class when expanded.

d_gene	abundance	v_gene	j_gene	CDR3nt	CDR3aa
TRBD2	.	TRBV11-2	TRBJ2-5	TGTGCCAGCAGCTTAGATAATATAGGGTTCGGGGGGGTCGAGACCCAGTACTTC	CASSLDNIGFGGVETQYF
.	.	TRBV7-2	TRBJ2-7	TGTGCCAGCAGCTTAGCGGTCGGGAACGAGCAGTACTTC	CASSLAVGNEQYF
.	.	TRBV9	TRBJ1-5	TGTGCCAGCAGCGAACAGGGTACTGATCAGCCCCAGCATTTT	CASSEQGTDQPQHF
TRBD1	.	TRBV28	TRBJ1-5	TGTGCCAGCAGTTCGCCACACCTAACGGACAGGGGAAATAGCAATCAGCCCCAGCATTTT	CASSSPHLTDRGNSNQPQHF
.	few	TRBV7-8	TRBJ1-5	TGTGCCAGCAGCTTATTGGTAGGGGTAGGACAGCCCCAGCATTTT	CASSLLVGVGQPQHF
TRBD1	few	TRBV6-5	TRBJ2-1	TGTGCCAGCAGTTACTCAGGGGGCGTTGAGCAGTTCTTC	CASSYSGGVEQFF
TRBD1	.	TRBV5-6	TRBJ1-4	TGTGCCAGCAGCTCCGAGGGCAGGGGGGTTGAAAAACTGTTTTTT	CASSSEGRGVEKLFF
TRBD1	.	TRBV4-2	TRBJ1-6	TGTGCCAGCAGCCAAGTTTTTGGACAGGGTAATTCACCCCTCCACTTT	CASSQVFGQGNSPLHF
TRBD1	.	TRBV6-1	TRBJ2-3	TGTGCCAGCAGTGAGACAGGGGACCCCACAGATACGCAGTATTTT	CASSETGDPTDTQYF
TRBD1	.	TRBV9	TRBJ1-1	TGTGCCAGCACCGGAATTACATGGACAGGGATCGCGGCTGAAGCTTTCTTT	CASTGITWTGIAAEAFF
TRBD1	.	TRBV5-1	TRBJ1-1	TGCGCCAGCAGCTTAGGACAGGCCAGGGCTGAAGCTTTCTTT	CASSLGQARAEAFF
TRBD1	.	TRBV5-4	TRBJ1-2	TGTGCCAGCAACCTGGACAGGGGCTATGGCTACACCTTC	CASNLDRGYGYTF
TRBD1	.	TRBV6-5	TRBJ1-3	TGTGCCAGCAGTACAGGGGTCGGAAACACCATATATTTT	CASSTGVGNTIYF
.	.	TRBV9	TRBJ2-3	TGTGCCAGCAGCGTAGTCTCCTTCACAGATACGCAGTATTTT	CASSVVSFTDTQYF
TRBD1	.	TRBV5-1	TRBJ2-5	TGCGCCAGCAGCCCAGGGACAGTCAAGACCCAGTACTTC	CASSPGTVKTQYF
.	once	TRBV5-4	TRBJ2-7	TGTGCCAGCAGCTTGCCCAGGGGACACGAGCAGTACTTC	CASSLPRGHEQYF
TRBD2	.	TRBV10-3	TRBJ2-1	TGTGCCATCAGTGATAGCGGGGGGAACTACAATGAGCAGTTCTTC	CAISDSGGNYNEQFF
.	.	TRBV6-5	TRBJ1-5	TGTGCCAGCAGTTACTCAATAGGGGATAGCAATCAGCCCCAGCATTTT	CASSYSIGDSNQPQHF
.	once	TRBV12-1	TRBJ2-7	TGTGCCAGCAGCTTTGCCTGTCCAATAGCGGGGGGCAGCTCCTACGAGCAGTACTTC	CASSFACPIAGGSSYEQYF
TRBD2	.	TRBV15	TRBJ2-1	TGTGCCACCAGGGCTAGCGGGTCCTACAATGAGCAGTTCTTC	CATRASGSYNEQFF
TRBD1	.	TRBV28	TRBJ2-7	TGTGCCAGCAGTTTAGTCCAGGGGGCTGACGAGCAGTACTTC	CASSLVQGADEQYF
.	once	TRBV7-5	TRBJ2-7	TGTGTCAGAAGCTTAGAGGGACAGGCGACCTACGAGCAGTACTTC	CVRSLEGQATYEQYF
.	.	TRBV6-5	TRBJ2-2	TGTGCCAGCCGTACTAGCTATGCCGGGGAGCTGTTTTTT	CASRTSYAGELFF
TRBD1	.	TRBV5-1	TRBJ2-3	TGCGCCAGCAGCTTGGGTAAGGGGGCGCAGGCAGATACGCAGTATTTT	CASSLGKGAQADTQYF
.	.	TRBV9	TRBJ2-1	TGTGCCAGCAGCGTAGGGGGGCGAGATGAGCAGTTCTTC	CASSVGGRDEQFF
TRBD1	.	TRBV5-6	TRBJ1-2	TGTGCCAGCAGCTTGCGGGCAGGGGGTAACTATGGCTACACCTTC	CASSLRAGGNYGYTF
TRBD1	.	TRBV19	TRBJ1-2	TGTGCCAGTAGTATATACCTGACAGGGGTGGAAGGCTACACCTTC	CASSIYLTGVEGYTF
TRBD2	few	TRBV2	TRBJ2-2	TGTGCCAAATCTAGCGGGGGGACGACCGGGGAGCTGTTTTTT	CAKSSGGTTGELFF
TRBD1	.	TRBV2	TRBJ1-5	TGTGCCAGCAGAGACAGGGGGCAGAGCAATCAGCCCCAGCATTTT	CASRDRGQSNQPQHF
.	.	TRBV5-1	TRBJ2-7	TGCGCCAGCAGCCGGGGGATACAGTCTAGCTCCTACGAGCAGTACTTC	CASSRGIQSSSYEQYF
.	.	TRBV7-9	TRBJ2-1	TGTGCCAGCAGCTTAGTTCTCGGGACACCAGAGCAGTTCTTC	CASSLVLGTPEQFF
TRBD1	.	TRBV4-3	TRBJ2-7	TGCGCCAGCAGCCCCCGGACAGGGGGTGCCTACGAGCAGTACTTC	CASSPRTGGAYEQYF
TRBD2	.	TRBV7-2	TRBJ2-2	TGTGCCAGCAGCTTACGAAGCAGCGGGGGGGTGAACACCGGGGAGCTGTTTTTT	CASSLRSSGGVNTGELFF
.	.	TRBV2	TRBJ1-1	TGTGCCAGCAGCCTATGGACAGCGAACACTGAAGCTTTCTTT	CASSLWTANTEAFF
TRBD1	.	TRBV7-9	TRBJ2-3	TGTGCCAGCAGCTACCCGGACAGGGAGGGCACAGATACGCAGTATTTT	CASSYPDREGTDTQYF